This T cell receptor (beta chain) was found in a study of molecular identifiers for immune sequencing clone quantification. Trimming removed 0 bases from V and 0 bases from J; junction bases left unmatched: 12. The CDR3 runs to 19 residues. The V gene's germline CDR1 is SQVTM and CDR2 ANQGSEA. This clonotype has a count of ten or more. Each CDR3 protein gets one entry after TCRdb re-called the PCR reads with MiXCR. The data show hundreds of thousands of distinct CDR3 sequences, about 25% seen once. The clonotype originates from a human donor in good health. Some libraries in this study had Jurkat cell RNA spiked in. Sequenced sample: naive CD8+ T cells from blood, with Jurkat cell RNA spiked in. This sample's subset: FACS-sorted CD8+CD4-CCR7+CD45RA+ naive T cells. V and J are TRBV29-1 and TRBJ1-2, with TRBD1 identical over 11 bases. In DNA, the CDR3 is TGCAGCGTTGAAGATATTTTCGGACAGGGGGCTAAAGCTAACTATGGCTACACCTTC. Amino acids: CSVEDIFGQGAKANYGYTF.